This T cell receptor beta chain is drawn from a study of beta chain features in type 1 diabetes. Study-level background: The examined sorted cells totaled 107,917,701 across samples.

The study's findings and limits: Within the patient group, naive, central memory and Treg TCRB repertoires appeared more similar to each other than within healthy donors.

Reverse transcription of all isolated RNA meant that expressed TCRB transcripts were sequenced. TCRdb keeps only in-frame clones here, not all; method: immunoSEQ multiplex PCR. The sample records some 99,000 clones, 30% to 40% being singletons. The CDR3 sequence is 13 residues long. Germline V gives CDR1 LNHDA, CDR2 SQIVND (reference sequence). Note on this clone: Its antigen is unknown.

Sequenced sample: stem cell memory CD4+ T cells from blood. The receptor's source is a woman aged 18-29 years in good health. This rearrangement joins TRBV19 to TRBJ2-5, with a tentative D call TRBD1 (5 bases). The DNA end is a closer match to TRBJ2-7, so the J assignment may be wrong. This CDR3 reads CASSSSGHYEQYF. The CDR3 DNA reads TGTGCCAGTAGTTCCTCAGGACACTACGAGCAGTACTTC.